These T cell receptor beta chains were read from a single sample in a study of OX40 agonist ivuxolimab in advanced cancers. Only in-frame clones appear in the TCRdb table, and some are missing; sequencing was by immunoSEQ multiplex PCR. The sample includes 90,000 to 100,000 clones, roughly 90% of them seen just once. Sequenced material: CD4+ or CD8+ T cells sorted from blood, taken in a trial of the OX40 agonist ivuxolimab. Receptor source: an adult with an advanced solid tumor such as melanoma, head and neck, liver or kidney cancer. CDR3s include the opening cysteine and the closing phenylalanine or tryptophan. The D gene is left open where the match is weak. Not all rows give a size; the values are once, few, many and, for expanded clones, a class.

clone size	D gene	V gene	J gene	CDR3 protein	CDR3 DNA
NA	TRBD2	TRBV7-2	TRBJ2-5	CASSRLAGGETQYF	TGTGCCAGCAGCCGACTAGCGGGAGGGGAGACCCAGTACTTC
NA	NA	TRBV6-5	TRBJ1-2	CASTLAAGPPRGYTF	TGTGCCAGTACTCTGGCGGCAGGGCCTCCGAGGGGCTACACCTTC
NA	NA	TRBV6-5	TRBJ2-3	CASSYSIVGAHPTQYF	TGTGCCAGCAGTTACTCGATTGTGGGAGCCCATCCTACGCAGTATTTT
NA	NA	TRBV6-6	TRBJ2-5	CASSRPGIQETQYF	TGTGCCAGCAGCCGCCCGGGGATCCAAGAGACCCAGTACTTC
few	NA	TRBV11-2	TRBJ2-1	CASSLVLYNEQFF	TGTGCCAGCAGCTTAGTTCTTTACAATGAGCAGTTCTTC
NA	NA	TRBV9	TRBJ2-2	CASSVAGLLPGELFF	TGTGCCAGCAGCGTTGCGGGACTCCTCCCCGGGGAGCTGTTTTTT
NA	TRBD2	TRBV5-4	TRBJ2-1	CASSPRGTTSLDEQFF	TGTGCCAGCAGCCCCCGGGGGACTACTTCGTTGGATGAGCAGTTCTTC
NA	TRBD2	TRBV27	TRBJ2-7	CASSFRLAAYEQYF	TGTGCCAGCAGTTTTCGGCTAGCGGCCTACGAGCAGTACTTC
NA	TRBD2	TRBV6-1	TRBJ2-1	CASSVLAGAVNEQFF	TGTGCCAGCAGCGTTCTAGCGGGAGCCGTCAATGAGCAGTTCTTC
NA	NA	TRBV14	TRBJ1-4	CASSRRFGSQEKLFF	TGTGCCAGCAGCCGGCGTTTTGGAAGCCAGGAAAAACTGTTTTTT
NA	NA	TRBV30	TRBJ1-5	CAWSVQGTLGSNQPQHF	TGTGCCTGGAGTGTCCAGGGTACTTTAGGGAGCAATCAGCCCCAGCATTTT